This T cell receptor beta chain is drawn from a study of cytomegalovirus exposure and HLA in healthy donors. The donors were members of the validation cohort, which comprised 90 to 150 subjects and was separate from the first cohort of 666 subjects. As concerns this clone: Antigen unknown.

Findings and caveats of the study: Among TCR sequences, most were rare, though some public TCRs appeared in many donors.

Sequencing used immunoSEQ multiplex PCR; TCRdb keeps in-frame clones, though not all of them. The sample shows more than 100,000 clones, 88% of them seen only once. The clonotype originates from a woman aged 18-29 years in good health and CMV-seropositive. Sample: PBMCs.

The CDR3 DNA sequence: TGCGCCAGCAGCTTGAGTTCCGCGACAGGGGCCCCCTATGGCTACACCTTC. Residues: CASSLSSATGAPYGYTF. The chain combines TRBV5-1 with TRBJ1-2, with TRBD1 matching over 8 bases. The CDR3 consists of 17 residues. V dropped 1 base and J dropped 4; count of bases not matched to a gene: 12. Germline CDR1 SGHRS, CDR2 YFSETQ.